These 23 T cell receptor beta chains came from one sample sequenced in a study of blood T cell repertoires in COVID-19. Sequencing was performed with immunoSEQ multiplex PCR; in TCRdb, only in-frame clones are kept and a portion is missing. The sample lists roughly 170,000 clones; 84% were seen once. The specimen was peripheral blood. The receptors were sampled from a human donor in a cohort sampled during active COVID-19.

The V gene is TRBV4-1, the J gene TRBJ2-5, with D unresolved. The CDR3 spans 13 residues. Trimming stripped 0 bases from V and 5 bases from J, with 7 bases between. Looked up from germline, CDR1 is MGHRA and CDR2 is YSYEKL. CDR3 in amino acids: CASSQDRLETQYF. The CDR3 nucleotides read TGCGCCAGCAGCCAAGATCGGTTGGAGACCCAGTACTTC.

The V call is TRBV6-5, the J call TRBJ2-2; 9 nucleotides line up with TRBD1. The CDR3 totals 15 residues. From germline, CDR1 is MNHEY and CDR2 SVGAGI. The ends lost 6 bases at V and 3 bases at J; junction bases unmatched: 5. The CDR3 region has the DNA TGTGCCAGCAGCTTAGACAGGGGGGACACCGGGGAGCTGTTTTTT. As protein: CASSLDRGDTGELFF.

This clone was found a few times. The chain links TRBV5-1 to TRBJ2-3, with D hard to call. This CDR3 region has 14 residues. CDR1 and CDR2 from the germline V gene are SGHRS and YFSETQ. Trimming took off 0 bases at V and 2 bases at J, with 7 bases between the two ends. CDR3 protein: CASSLGPYTDTQYF. For the CDR3, the DNA is TGCGCCAGCAGCTTGGGGCCGTACACAGATACGCAGTATTTT.

The V gene is TRBV30, the J gene TRBJ2-1, with D possibly TRBD2 on 5 matching bases. From germline, CDR1 is GTSNPN and CDR2 SVGIG (reference sequence). The CDR3 loop spans 18 amino acids. V was clipped by 2 bases and J by 5 bases, with 25 bases between them. The CDR3 DNA follows: TGTGCCTGGAGTCCGGGCGGGCCCCCCCTTAGGACCGACAATGAGCAGTTCTTC. Translating gives CAWSPGGPPLRTDNEQFF. The full variable domain, rest sourced from reference TRBV30 and TRBJ2-1, is SQTIHQWPATLVQPVGSPLSLECTVEGTSNPNLYWYRQAAGRGLQLLFYSVGIGQISSEVPQNLSASRPQDRQFILSSKKLLLSDSGFYLCAWSPGGPPLRTDNEQFFGPGTRLTVL.

This sequence joins TRBV27 and TRBJ1-1; D possibly corresponds to TRBD1 (6 bases). V lost 6 bases, J lost 3 bases, and 11 bases lay in between. CDR1 is MNHEY and CDR2 is SMNVEV in the germline V gene (reference sequence). The CDR3 consists of 13 residues. CDR3 DNA: TGTGCCAGCAGACCTACAGGGTACACTGAAGCTTTCTTT. This gives the protein CASRPTGYTEAFF.

This clone was picked up one time. The chain links TRBV6-6 to TRBJ2-7; TRBD2 is a possible D gene (5 bases). The germline CDR1 and CDR2 sequences are MNHNY and SVGAGI (reference sequence). The V end lost 7 bases, the J end lost 1 base, and 17 bases lay between the germline ends. The length of the CDR3 is 15 residues. The CDR3 protein is CASNPGPRASYEQYF. CDR3 nucleotide sequence: TGTGCCAGCAACCCGGGCCCGAGGGCATCCTACGAGCAGTACTTC.

The J gene is TRBJ1-1, the V gene TRBV2, with no clear D. Trimming pared 3 bases from V and 3 bases from J, leaving 11 bases between. Germline V gene lookup returns CDR1 SNHLY and CDR2 FYNNEI. The CDR3 covers 14 residues. This CDR3 reads CASSESHRYTEAFF. CDR3 nucleotide sequence: TGTGCCAGCAGTGAGAGCCACCGTTACACTGAAGCTTTCTTT.

The chain employs TRBV3-1 (or the pseudogene TRBV3-2) and TRBJ1-1, with D uncertain. V was clipped by 1 base and J by 4 bases, with 7 bases between them. This CDR3 region has 13 residues. CDR1 is LGHDT and CDR2 is YNNKEL in the germline V gene (reference sequence). The CDR3 sequence: CASSQAVGTEAFF. CDR3 DNA sequence: TGTGCCAGCAGCCAAGCGGTTGGCACTGAAGCTTTCTTT.

The V gene is TRBV7-2, the J gene TRBJ2-7; no definite D call. This CDR3 has 14 residues. Trimming took off 0 bases at V and 1 base at J, with 7 bases between the two ends. CDR1 and CDR2 (germline): SGHTA, FQGNSA. The CDR3 region is CASSLAAGSYEQYF. CDR3 bases: TGTGCCAGCAGCTTAGCGGCCGGGTCCTACGAGCAGTACTTC. The whole variable domain, remainder taken from reference TRBV7-2 and TRBJ2-7, is GAGVSQSPSNKVTEKGKDVELRCDPISGHTALYWYRQSLGQGLEFLIYFQGNSAPDKSGLPSDRFSAERTGGSVSTLTIQRTQQEDSAVYLCASSLAAGSYEQYFGPGTRLTVT.

V gene TRBV3-1 (or the pseudogene TRBV3-2) combines with J gene TRBJ1-4; 7 bases map to TRBD1. Germline-derived CDR1 and CDR2 are LGHDT and YNNKEL (reference sequence). The CDR3 consists of 15 residues. Trimming cost V 2 bases and J 8 bases; bases outside gene matches: 8. The CDR3 bases are TGTGCCAGCAGCCAATCAGCAGGGGGTGTGGAAAAACTGTTTTTT. Protein product: CASSQSAGGVEKLFF.

This chain connects TRBV13 to TRBJ2-2; 7 positions match TRBD2. In germline, CDR1 is PRHDT, CDR2 FYEKMQ (reference sequence). This CDR3 has 15 residues. V shed 4 bases and J 6 bases; nucleotides not matched to a gene: 8. CDR3 bases: TGTGCCAGCAGCTGGGGGACTATGGGATCCGGGGAGCTGTTTTTT. Translating it yields CASSWGTMGSGELFF.

V and J are TRBV5-1 and TRBJ2-7, with TRBD1 matching over 8 bases. J was trimmed by 0 bases and V by 0 bases; bases with no gene match: 2. The germline V gene encodes CDR1 SGHRS and CDR2 YFSETQ. The CDR3 has 15 residues. CDR3: CASSLDGQGSYEQYF. CDR3 sequence (DNA): TGCGCCAGCAGCTTGGATGGACAGGGCTCCTACGAGCAGTACTTC.

This sequence joins TRBV6-5 and TRBJ2-1; D might be TRBD2 (6 bases). The CDR3 has 12 residues. V lost 7 bases to trimming and J lost 10 bases, with 14 bases between them. Looked up from germline, CDR1 is MNHEY and CDR2 is SVGAGI. The CDR3 is CASIRLGIEQFF. The CDR3 bases are TGTGCCAGCATTAGACTAGGTATAGAGCAGTTCTTC.

The gene calls are TRBV5-4 and TRBJ1-3; D not resolved. Per germline, CDR1 SGHNT and CDR2 YYREEE (reference sequence). The V and J ends lost 4 bases and 2 bases respectively, with 16 bases between them. The CDR3 runs 16 residues. CDR3 coding DNA: TGTGCCAGCAGCCCCTATCCCCCGAGAGCTGGAAACACCATATATTTT. It specifies CASSPYPPRAGNTIYF.

This clone has just a few counts. The chain carries TRBV11-2 and TRBJ1-2; D is ambiguous. The V gene's germline CDR1 is SGHAT and CDR2 FQNNGV. Trimming stripped 3 bases from V and 0 bases from J, with 8 bases between. The CDR3 totals 14 residues. CDR3 in DNA: TGTGCCAGCAGCTTTTTCTCTTCTAACTATGGCTACACCTTC. This encodes CASSFFSSNYGYTF. The whole variable domain, filled in from reference TRBV11-2 and TRBJ1-2, reads EAGVAQSPRYKIIEKRQSVAFWCNPISGHATLYWYQQILGQGPKLLIQFQNNGVVDDSQLPKDRFSAERLKGVDSTLKIQPAKLEDSAVYLCASSFFSSNYGYTFGSGTRLTVV.

The chain uses TRBV29-1 and TRBJ1-2; D is unresolved. The ends were cut back, 2 bases at V and 7 bases at J, with 8 bases in the middle. CDR3 size: 11 residues. Germline V lookup: CDR1 SQVTM, CDR2 ANQGSEA. CDR3 bases: TGCAGCGTTGAACCGGGGTTTGGCTACACCTTC. It specifies CSVEPGFGYTF.

The chain is built from TRBV13 and TRBJ2-7, with TRBD1 as a possible D gene (7 bases). V was pared by 0 bases and J by 3 bases, with 12 bases between. The germline V gene encodes CDR1 PRHDT and CDR2 FYEKMQ (reference sequence). The CDR3 extends over 15 amino acids. CDR3: CASSLGTGDFYEQYF. CDR3 coding DNA: TGTGCCAGCAGCTTAGGAACAGGGGACTTCTACGAGCAGTACTTC.

The DNA for the CDR3 is TGTGCCAGCAGCTCGCCGGGACTAGCGGGGGGAAATGAGCAGTTCTTC. It encodes CASSSPGLAGGNEQFF. The rearrangement uses TRBV7-9 and TRBJ2-1; TRBD2 matches at 15 bases. Per germline, CDR1 SEHNR and CDR2 FQNEAQ (reference sequence). V shed 4 bases and J 7 bases; nucleotides not matched to a gene: 5. This CDR3 spans 16 amino acids.

The gene calls are TRBV19 and TRBJ2-5; 7 bases align to TRBD1. Germline lookup yields CDR1 LNHDA and CDR2 SQIVND (reference sequence). This CDR3 contains 17 residues. The trim removed 2 bases at V and 2 bases at J, leaving 11 bases unmatched. CDR3 DNA: TGTGCCAGTAGTATAAACACACAGGGGATTGCTCAAGAGACCCAGTACTTC. It translates to CASSINTQGIAQETQYF.

CDR3 amino acids: CASSLGLAVYEQYF. In DNA, the CDR3 is TGTGCCAGCAGCTTAGGACTAGCGGTCTACGAGCAGTACTTC. The chain joins TRBV7-2 to TRBJ2-7, with 9 bases identical to TRBD2. Germline CDR1 is SGHTA and CDR2 is FQGNSA. The length of the CDR3 is 14 residues. Trimming cost V 1 base and J 3 bases; bases outside gene matches: 1.

The chain employs TRBV5-6 and TRBJ1-1; TRBD1 agrees at 9 bases. With V trimmed by 0 bases and J by 11 bases, 2 bases remained unmatched. The CDR3 length is 12 residues. Germline values: CDR1 SGHDT, CDR2 YYEEEE. The CDR3 DNA reads TGTGCCAGCAGCTTGGGGACAGGGGATGCTTTCTTT. This encodes CASSLGTGDAFF.

The chain joins TRBV27 to TRBJ2-7, with 8 positions matching TRBD1. The length of the CDR3 is 13 residues. Trimming took 5 bases from V and 12 from J; bases not matched to a gene: 12. Germline V CDR1 and CDR2: MNHEY, SMNVEV (reference sequence). This CDR3 is CASSQGQVGRLYF. CDR3 sequence (DNA): TGTGCCAGCAGTCAGGGACAGGTCGGGCGTCTGTACTTC.

The chain combines TRBV2 with TRBJ2-7; possible D gene TRBD1, 6 bases. The CDR3 has 12 amino acids. The V gene's germline CDR1 is SNHLY and CDR2 FYNNEI. Trimming took 7 bases from V and 3 from J, leaving 10 bases between them. The CDR3 nucleotides are TGTGCCAGCAAGACAGGCCACTACGAGCAGTACTTC. Translation: CASKTGHYEQYF.